Presented here are 28 T cell receptor beta chains from one specimen sequenced in a study of blood T cell repertoires in COVID-19. Method: immunoSEQ multiplex PCR; TCRdb's copy keeps in-frame clones and lacks some. The sample has about 55,000 clones, 90% seen once. The specimen sequenced was peripheral blood. Every receptor here comes from a man aged 35 to 55 with acute or convalescent COVID-19.

This chain uses TRBV10-1 with TRBJ1-1; D is undetermined. The CDR3 spans 13 residues. In germline, CDR1 is WNHNN, CDR2 SYGVQD (reference sequence). V was trimmed by 3 bases and J by 6 bases, leaving 11 bases between them. In DNA form, the CDR3 reads TGCGCCAGCAGTGACCGGGATTGGTCTGAAGCTTTCTTT. This encodes CASSDRDWSEAFF.

The gene calls are TRBV27 and TRBJ1-2; TRBD1 might be the D (6 bases). There are 13 residues in the CDR3. Between the trimmed V and J ends, which lost 6 bases and 7 bases, there was a span of 15 bases. CDR1 and CDR2 (germline): MNHEY, SMNVEV (reference sequence). CDR3 region: CASREQGLSGYTF. In DNA, the CDR3 is TGTGCCAGCAGGGAACAGGGTTTAAGTGGCTACACCTTC.

The chain is built from TRBV7-9 and TRBJ2-4; D is unclear. The CDR3 covers 14 residues. Trimming cost V 2 bases and J 0 bases, with 5 bases left between them. Germline assignment: CDR1 SEHNR and CDR2 FQNEAQ (reference sequence). For the CDR3, the DNA is TGTGCCAGCAGCTTACCCCAAGCCAAAAACATTCAGTACTTC. Translation gives CASSLPQAKNIQYF.

This clone was seen a single time. The chain uses TRBV2 and TRBJ2-3, with 7 bases that match TRBD1. J gave up 4 bases and V 7 bases, and 14 bases lay outside the gene matches. Germline CDR1 reads SNHLY; CDR2 reads FYNNEI. The CDR3 length is 16 residues. As DNA, the CDR3 is TGTGCCAGCAAACCTCCGGCCACCGGGACAGCAGATACGCAGTATTTT. Translation gives CASKPPATGTADTQYF.

J is TRBJ2-7 and V is TRBV6-5; D gene ambiguous. The CDR3 contains 10 residues. The V and J ends lost 7 bases and 5 bases respectively, with 6 bases between them. Germline CDR1 reads MNHEY; CDR2 reads SVGAGI. For the CDR3, the DNA is TGTGCCAGCACCCTCCACGAGCAGTACTTC. This codes for CASTLHEQYF.

V gene TRBV15 combines with J gene TRBJ1-5; D gene uncertain. The germline gives CDR1 LNHNV, CDR2 YYDKDF (reference sequence). Trimming removed 1 base at V and 3 bases at J, with 7 bases between. The CDR3 sequence is 14 residues long. The CDR3 region has the DNA TGTGCCACCAGCAGAGGACACAACAATCAGCCCCAGCATTTT. As protein: CATSRGHNNQPQHF.

The chain uses TRBV27 and TRBJ2-1; 7 bases are a match to TRBD2. The CDR3 extends over 16 amino acids. After removal of 5 bases from V and 3 bases from J, the junction contained 10 bases not matched to a gene. CDR1 MNHEY and CDR2 SMNVEV come from the germline V gene (reference sequence). This CDR3 reads CASSPEAGLFYNEQFF. The CDR3 DNA sequence: TGTGCCAGCAGTCCGGAAGCGGGATTATTCTACAATGAGCAGTTCTTC.

The V call is TRBV9, the J call TRBJ1-3, with D possibly matching TRBD1 (5 bases). This CDR3 contains 14 residues. Germline lookup yields CDR1 SGDLS and CDR2 YYNGEE. Between the trimmed V and J ends, which lost 3 bases and 3 bases, there was a span of 10 bases. The CDR3 sequence: CASSDRIGGNTIYF. CDR3 sequence (DNA): TGTGCCAGCAGCGACAGGATAGGTGGAAACACCATATATTTT. Using reference TRBV9 and TRBJ1-3 for the parts outside the CDR3, the full variable domain is DSGVTQTPKHLITATGQRVTLRCSPRSGDLSVYWYQQSLDQGLQFLIQYYNGEERAKGNILERFSAQQFPDLHSELNLSSLELGDSALYFCASSDRIGGNTIYFGEGSWLTVV.

This rearrangement joins TRBV5-5 to TRBJ2-1; the D gene is possibly TRBD2 (5 bases). This CDR3 is built from 16 residues. The germline V and J ends were trimmed by 4 bases and 8 bases, with 22 bases remaining between them. Per the germline V gene, CDR1 is SGHKS and CDR2 is YYEKEE (reference sequence). CDR3 coding DNA: TGTGCCAGCAGCGCCTCGTCGAGCGTTTGGGGAGATGAGCAGTTCTTC. It translates to CASSASSSVWGDEQFF.

The J gene is TRBJ1-6, the V gene TRBV19; a weak D match, TRBD1 (5 bases). This CDR3 comprises 15 residues. Germline CDR1 LNHDA, CDR2 SQIVND (reference sequence). The V and J ends lost 4 bases and 4 bases respectively, with 11 bases between them. CDR3 nucleotides: TGTGCCAGTAGTAACCGACAGATATATAATTCACCCCTCCACTTT. Its translation: CASSNRQIYNSPLHF.

The chain carries TRBV4-2 and TRBJ2-5; the D gene is possibly TRBD2 (5 bases). Between the trimmed V and J ends, which lost 2 bases and 0 bases, there was a span of 7 bases. The CDR3 is 14 residues long. From germline, CDR1 is LGHNA and CDR2 YNFKEQ. CDR3 coding DNA: TGTGCCAGCAGCCAATTGGGAGACCAAGAGACCCAGTACTTC. This gives the protein CASSQLGDQETQYF.

The chain has TRBV4-1 and TRBJ2-1; 8 bases match TRBD2. The ends lost 4 bases at V and 5 bases at J; junction bases unmatched: 10. This CDR3 has 16 amino acids. Germline V gene lookup returns CDR1 MGHRA and CDR2 YSYEKL. CDR3 nucleotide sequence: TGCGCCAGCAGCCGTCATAGGGGACTAGGGAACAATGAGCAGTTCTTC. Protein: CASSRHRGLGNNEQFF.

The chain recombines TRBV21-1 with TRBJ1-1; TRBD1, the table's D call, lacks a check against the DNA. TRBV21-1 represents a pseudogene. The CDR3 has 12 residues. The CDR3 spells CASSGRGTEAFF. The CDR3, as DNA: TGTGCCAGCAGCGGCAGGGGCACTGAAGCTTTCTTT.

CDR3 nucleotides: TGTGCCAGCAGCGTCACAGGCCAGGGTGGCTACACCTTC. Translation gives CASSVTGQGGYTF. The V and J genes are TRBV11-2 and TRBJ1-2, with TRBD1 as a possible D gene (5 bases). CDR3 length: 13 amino acids. V lost 5 bases to trimming and J lost 7 bases, with 14 bases between them. Germline V gene sequence: CDR1 SGHAT, CDR2 FQNNGV.

The chain couples TRBV4-1 to TRBJ2-1, with D uncertain. Trimming cost V 3 bases and J 3 bases, with 12 bases left between them. The CDR3 totals 15 residues. Germline CDR1 MGHRA, CDR2 YSYEKL. In DNA form, the CDR3 reads TGCGCCAGCAGCCAGCCTCTAGACCGCTACAATGAGCAGTTCTTC. It codes for CASSQPLDRYNEQFF.

For this clone: Sequence at one end of the junction differs from germline and may be a read error. The genes are TRBV29-1 and TRBJ1-2; D may be TRBD1 (5 bases). CDR3 size: 10 residues. Germline values: CDR1 SQVTM, CDR2 ANQGSEA. The CDR3 loop is CSVEEGRCYF. The CDR3 coding sequence is TGCAGCGTTGAAGAGGGGCGGTGCTACTTC.

The chain is built from TRBV24-1 and TRBJ2-5, with 9 bases aligning to TRBD1. CDR3 length: 16 residues. Trimming removed 4 bases from V and 1 base from J; junction bases left unmatched: 6. Germline V gene sequence: CDR1 KGHDR, CDR2 SFDVKD. This CDR3 is CATSEGTGRFQETQYF. CDR3 in DNA: TGTGCCACCAGTGAGGGGACAGGGAGATTCCAAGAGACCCAGTACTTC.

The chain has TRBV30 and TRBJ2-4; 12 bases line up with TRBD2. V trimming: 2 bases; J trimming: 1 base; junction bases outside the gene matches: 3. The CDR3 length is 16 residues. CDR1 and CDR2 (germline): GTSNPN, SVGIG (reference sequence). In DNA, the CDR3 is TGTGCCTGGAGTTATGGACTAGCGGGGGCCAAAAACATTCAGTACTTC. Translation gives CAWSYGLAGAKNIQYF. The whole variable domain, filled in from reference TRBV30 and TRBJ2-4, reads SQTIHQWPATLVQPVGSPLSLECTVEGTSNPNLYWYRQAAGRGLQLLFYSVGIGQISSEVPQNLSASRPQDRQFILSSKKLLLSDSGFYLCAWSYGLAGAKNIQYFGAGTRLSVL.

This chain uses TRBV12-2 with TRBJ2-5; the table's D call, TRBD2, was not checked against the DNA. TRBV12-2 is an annotated pseudogene. The CDR3 contains 16 residues. CDR3 sequence reads: CARFSIQRERDETQYF. The DNA of the CDR3 is TGTGCAAGGTTCTCAATCCAGCGGGAGAGGGATGAGACCCAGTACTTC.

The chain uses TRBV19 and TRBJ1-6, with 8 bases lining up with TRBD1. This CDR3 region has 14 residues. Germline values: CDR1 LNHDA, CDR2 SQIVND (reference sequence). V shed 3 bases, J shed 7 bases, and the junction held 2 bases outside the gene matches. The CDR3 coding sequence is TGTGCCAGTAGTATCCGGGACAGGAATTCACCCCTCCACTTT. This encodes CASSIRDRNSPLHF.

The table lists this clone with a few counts. This chain links TRBV10-3 with TRBJ1-5, with a possible D match to TRBD1 (6 bases). Germline V gene sequence: CDR1 ENHRY, CDR2 SYGVKD. The ends were cut back, 3 bases at V and 6 bases at J, with 12 bases in the middle. The CDR3 length is 14 residues. The CDR3 nucleotides are TGTGCCATCAGTGATGACAGGAGAGGTCAGCCCCAGCATTTT. It is translated as CAISDDRRGQPQHF.

This rearrangement joins TRBV5-4 to TRBJ2-1; possible D gene TRBD1, 5 bases. V lost 4 bases and J lost 1, with 9 bases in between. The CDR3 is 14 residues long. CDR1 SGHNT and CDR2 YYREEE come from the germline V gene (reference sequence). This CDR3 reads CASSAQVSYNEQFF. CDR3 DNA: TGTGCCAGCAGCGCACAGGTATCCTACAATGAGCAGTTCTTC.

The chain joins TRBV7-8 to TRBJ2-7; D may be TRBD2 (5 bases). The length of the CDR3 is 14 residues. Germline CDR1 and CDR2: SGHVS and FQNEAQ. The V end lost 3 bases, the J end lost 4 bases, and 13 bases lay between the germline ends. CDR3: CASSFGVAGYEQYF. The CDR3 nucleotides are TGTGCCAGCAGCTTCGGGGTAGCTGGGTACGAGCAGTACTTC.

The chain carries TRBV25-1 and TRBJ2-7; 7 bases line up with TRBD2. The V gene end was trimmed by 1 base and the J gene end by 3 bases; junction bases not matched to a gene: 15. The CDR3 is made up of 18 amino acids. Germline-derived CDR1 and CDR2 are MGHDK and SYGVNS. CDR3 sequence reads: CASSESRAGGGLYYEQYF. The DNA for the CDR3 is TGTGCCAGCAGTGAATCGCGCGCCGGGGGAGGGCTATACTACGAGCAGTACTTC.

The V gene is TRBV27, the J gene TRBJ2-7; 11 nucleotides align to TRBD1. There are 14 residues in the CDR3. Germline-derived CDR1 and CDR2 are MNHEY and SMNVEV (reference sequence). The J segment lost 2 bases and the V segment lost 6 bases, leaving 3 bases of the junction unmatched. The CDR3 is CASSRTGGTYEQYF. The CDR3 DNA is TGTGCCAGCAGCAGGACAGGGGGCACCTACGAGCAGTACTTC.

The J gene is TRBJ2-2, the V gene TRBV19; 8 positions agree with TRBD1. Germline V gives CDR1 LNHDA, CDR2 SQIVND (reference sequence). V was pared by 6 bases and J by 1 base, with 7 bases of the junction left unmatched. The CDR3 consists of 16 residues. The CDR3 is CASRQSGTGNTGELFF. CDR3 nucleotide sequence: TGTGCCAGTAGACAATCCGGGACAGGGAACACCGGGGAGCTGTTTTTT.

The V gene is TRBV5-4, the J gene TRBJ2-7; maybe TRBD2 (6 bases). Germline values: CDR1 SGHNT, CDR2 YYREEE (reference sequence). V was cut by 4 bases and J by 6 bases, with 17 bases left in between. This CDR3 spans 14 amino acids. CDR3: CASSTLDLASEQYF. CDR3 nucleotides: TGTGCCAGCAGCACACTAGATCTAGCGTCCGAGCAGTACTTC.

This chain uses TRBV6-1 with TRBJ1-2, with a possible D match to TRBD1 (5 bases). The CDR3 covers 17 residues. Trimming took off 4 bases at V and 6 bases at J, with 24 bases between the two ends. Germline CDR1 MNHNS, CDR2 SASEGT. The CDR3 DNA follows: TGTGCCAGCAGTGGTAATCAAAGACAGCCCTCTTCTCATGGCTACACCTTC. Encoded protein: CASSGNQRQPSSHGYTF.